The 13 T cell receptor beta chains reported below all come from one sample, sequenced in a study of blood T cells in healthy people across ages. Combining a sample-barcoded 5' primer with a J-beta primer mix, a second PCR ran for roughly 7 to 12 cycles. TCRdb passed the 5' RACE reads through MiXCR, listing each CDR3 protein once. The repertoire holds roughly 1.4 million distinct CDR3 sequences, approximately 60% seen once, with 6.5% to 8.5% in the top ten. The material sequenced was blood. The receptors stem from a man between 18 and 35 years old in good health.

This chain links TRBV9 with TRBJ2-5; possibly TRBD1 for D (5 bases). V was pared by 2 bases and J by 5 bases, with 16 bases between. The germline gives CDR1 SGDLS, CDR2 YYNGEE. This CDR3 contains 15 residues. The CDR3 region is CASSVDARVRETQYF. The CDR3 region has the DNA TGTGCCAGCAGCGTCGATGCCAGGGTGAGGGAGACCCAGTACTTC.

The V call is TRBV4-1, the J call TRBJ2-2; no reliable D call. The germline V gene encodes CDR1 MGHRA and CDR2 YSYEKL. V was trimmed by 1 base and J by 4 bases, leaving 4 bases between them. The CDR3 length is 13 residues. The CDR3 loop reads CASSQGATGELFF. CDR3 coding DNA: TGCGCCAGCAGCCAAGGGGCCACCGGGGAGCTGTTTTTT.

This clonotype was seen a few times. The V and J genes are TRBV12-3 or TRBV12-4 and TRBJ2-6, with D possibly matching TRBD1 (6 bases). The CDR3 has 16 residues. V was trimmed by 1 base and J by 2 bases, leaving 9 bases between them. CDR3 bases: TGTGCCAGCAGTTTAGACCAGGGGACTGGGGCCAACGTCCTGACTTTC. This codes for CASSLDQGTGANVLTF.

The chain couples TRBV4-1 to TRBJ1-1; tentatively, D is TRBD1 (6 bases). This CDR3 is built from 16 residues. V lost 4 bases, J lost 6 bases, and 21 bases lay in between. Germline V gene data show CDR1 as MGHRA and CDR2 as YSYEKL. This CDR3 reads CASSRRDTSFLSEAFF. The CDR3 DNA sequence: TGCGCCAGCAGCCGACGGGACACCTCTTTTCTGTCTGAAGCTTTCTTT.

The chain uses TRBV6-5 and TRBJ1-2, with D maybe TRBD1 (5 bases). CDR3 length: 14 residues. The V and J ends lost 5 bases and 2 bases respectively, with 12 bases between them. Germline loops: CDR1 MNHEY, CDR2 SVGAGI. The CDR3 DNA is TGTGCCAGCAGTCCCGTGACAGAAAACTATGGCTACACCTTC. This translates into CASSPVTENYGYTF.

V gene TRBV6-6 combines with J gene TRBJ2-3; 8 bases map to TRBD2. The CDR3 has 16 amino acids. Germline V gene sequence: CDR1 MNHNY, CDR2 SVGAGI (reference sequence). The J segment lost 3 bases and the V segment lost 10 bases, leaving 15 bases of the junction unmatched. CDR3 sequence (DNA): TGTGCCACCCATCACACCGGACTAGCAGAAACAGATACGCAGTATTTT. Its translation: CATHHTGLAETDTQYF.

The rearrangement uses TRBV6-5 and TRBJ1-2; no clear D. Germline V gene lookup returns CDR1 MNHEY and CDR2 SVGAGI. The CDR3 spans 19 residues. The V end lost 0 bases, the J end lost 8 bases, and 28 bases lay between the germline ends. CDR3 coding DNA: TGTGCCAGCAGTTACTCGATCGTGTTATCTTCCGGCCGGTCTAAAGGCTACACCTTC. Residues: CASSYSIVLSSGRSKGYTF.

This clonotype was detected a few times. The V call is TRBV20-1, the J call TRBJ1-5; TRBD1 matches at 7 bases. The V and J ends lost 4 bases and 9 bases, in that order; junction bases with no gene match: 6. This CDR3 comprises 12 residues. Germline V gene data show CDR1 as DFQATT and CDR2 as SNEGSKA (reference sequence). CDR3 protein: CSAKGTARPQHF. The CDR3 coding sequence is TGCAGTGCTAAAGGGACAGCTCGGCCCCAGCATTTT.

The chain couples TRBV28 to TRBJ2-7; tentative D call: TRBD2 (5 bases). The closer fit of TRBJ2-5 to the DNA end suggests the J call may be wrong. CDR3 length: 14 amino acids. CDR1 is MDHEN, CDR2 SYDVKM, per germline. This chain's CDR3 is CASSRRLRSETQYF. CDR3 nucleotides: TGTGCCAGCAGCCGGAGGTTAAGATCCGAGACCCAGTACTTC.

V usage is TRBV21-1 and J usage is TRBJ1-6; the table's D gene call, TRBD1, was not cross checked with the DNA. TRBV21-1 is a known pseudogene. The CDR3 is 17 residues long. CDR3 in amino acids: CASRPRVAGTHNSPLHF. CDR3 coding DNA: TGTGCCAGCAGGCCCCGGGTGGCGGGGACCCATAATTCACCCCTCCACTTT.

This chain joins TRBV5-1 and TRBJ2-1; D remains ambiguous. The CDR3 runs 13 residues. V dropped 0 bases and J dropped 9 bases, with 10 bases sitting between them. The germline CDR1 and CDR2 sequences are SGHRS and YFSETQ. CDR3 nucleotide sequence: TGCGCCAGCAGCTTGGTTTCCGGGTTTGAGCAGTTCTTC. Its protein product is CASSLVSGFEQFF.

V usage is TRBV12-3 or TRBV12-4 and J usage is TRBJ2-7; D possibly corresponds to TRBD2 (6 bases). The CDR3 length is 16 residues. The V end was cut by 2 bases, the J end by 1 base, with 15 bases between. The CDR3 is CASSLLASAPSYEQYF. The CDR3, as DNA: TGTGCCAGCAGTTTATTAGCTAGCGCCCCATCCTACGAGCAGTACTTC.

This chain connects TRBV25-1 to TRBJ1-5; TRBD1 matches 7 bases. Per germline, CDR1 MGHDK and CDR2 SYGVNS. This CDR3 region has 15 residues. J gave up 2 bases and V 6 bases, and 7 bases lay outside the gene matches. The CDR3 is CASRETGSGNQPQHF. In nucleotides, the CDR3 is TGTGCCAGCAGAGAGACAGGGAGCGGCAATCAGCCCCAGCATTTT.